This T cell receptor beta chain was captured by sequencing in a study of T-cell memory formation after mild COVID-19. Study-wide context: TCR clusters were mostly confined to one donor each. Notes on the study in general: CD4+ contracting clones lay mainly in CM and EM, CD8+ ones in EMRA.

The V segment lost 0 bases and the J segment 2 bases; nucleotides outside the gene matches: 1. The CDR3 is 15 residues long. Per germline, CDR1 SGHTA and CDR2 FQGNSA. TCRdb called the 5' RACE reads again in MiXCR, with one record for every CDR3 protein. The sample shows 110,000 to 150,000 distinct CDR3 sequences, more than 13% of them seen only once. This clonotype was picked up many times. Antigen: not known. The chain links TRBV7-2 to TRBJ2-5, with 9 nucleotides matching TRBD1. The source is an adult woman who had mild COVID-19 (a few samples of this study predate the infection). Cell type and time point are not known. Sequenced sample: PBMCs or a T cell subset sorted from them (not recorded which). CDR3 coding DNA: TGTGCCAGCAGCTTAGCGGGACAGGGACAAGAGACCCAGTACTTC. Protein product: CASSLAGQGQETQYF.